This T cell receptor (beta chain) was retrieved from a study of T cell responses to AZD1222 COVID-19 vaccine. Germline CDR1 SGHVS, CDR2 FQNEAQ. This CDR3 has 12 amino acids. V lost 6 bases to trimming and J lost 10 bases; unmatched junction nucleotides: 7. This table comes from immunoSEQ multiplex PCR, and its TCRdb copy is limited to in-frame clones, with some not included. The sample holds around 140,000 clones, approximately 92% seen once. Sequenced material: peripheral blood, taken 28 days after the second AZD1222 dose. This sequence was found in an adult who received the AZD1222 COVID-19 vaccine. This rearrangement joins TRBV7-8 to TRBJ1-1; 8 bases line up with TRBD1. The CDR3 reads CASSEQGVGAFF. CDR3 bases: TGTGCCAGCAGTGAACAGGGGGTTGGAGCTTTCTTT.